Here is one TCR beta chain with its context. Its specificity is not known. Data came from immunoSEQ multiplex PCR; TCRdb stores just in-frame clones and leaves some out. The sample contains 59,000 or so clones, about 86% of which appear only once. The record originates from a study of T cell responses to AZD1222 COVID-19 vaccine. Study-level information: Pooling covered second doses at about 4 or about 12 weeks. Regarding the study as a whole: Unmutated regions of variants are reportedly targeted by nearly half of spike-specific TCRs. Samples come after the peak T cell response, not at day 14. Females outnumbered males among donors, who were mostly white British; clonal diversity was possibly underestimated.

The sequencing here drew on peripheral blood, taken on day 0 of AZD1222 vaccination. The TCR sequence derives from an adult in good health.

The CDR3 DNA reads as TGTGCCAGCAGCCGGGGGACAGGGGAGTACGGCTACACCTTC. Residues: CASSRGTGEYGYTF. This chain connects TRBV3-1 (or the pseudogene TRBV3-2) to TRBJ1-2, with 10 bases aligning to TRBD1. CDR1 is LGHDT and CDR2 is YNNKEL in the germline V gene (reference sequence). The CDR3 length is 14 residues. V lost 4 bases to trimming and J lost 8 bases; unmatched junction nucleotides: 7.